This is a list of T cell receptor beta chains from one sample in a study of blood T cell repertoires in COVID-19. Assay used: immunoSEQ multiplex PCR; TCRdb lists only in-frame clones, some missing. The data contain some 150,000 clones, over 80% of them singletons. Sequenced: PBMCs or T cells enriched from blood (not recorded which). Receptor source: a woman between 45 and 65 years old who had been exposed to COVID-19. Both conserved end residues are part of each CDR3. The D gene is left open where the match is weak. Clone size is not always given. Where it is, it says once, few, many or a class for expanded clones.

clone size: .; J gene: TRBJ2-4; D gene: TRBD1; V gene: TRBV19; CDR3 protein: CASSIARRMTGPLAKNIQYF; CDR3 DNA: TGTGCCAGTAGTATTGCTCGGCGGATGACAGGGCCCCTAGCCAAAAACATTCAGTACTTC
clone size: .; J gene: TRBJ2-5; D gene: .; V gene: TRBV10-2; CDR3 protein: CASSERGRETQYF; CDR3 DNA: TGCGCCAGCAGTGAGAGGGGCCGAGAGACCCAGTACTTC
clone size: .; J gene: TRBJ1-1; D gene: TRBD1; V gene: TRBV25-1; CDR3 protein: CASRFGTENTEAFF; CDR3 DNA: TGTGCCAGCAGGTTCGGGACAGAGAACACTGAAGCTTTCTTT
clone size: .; J gene: TRBJ1-5; D gene: .; V gene: TRBV7-9; CDR3 protein: CASSLVKDSNYNQPQHF; CDR3 DNA: TGTGCCAGCAGCTTAGTAAAGGACAGTAATTACAATCAGCCCCAGCATTTT
clone size: .; J gene: TRBJ2-1; D gene: .; V gene: TRBV29-1; CDR3 protein: CSVGDKSRLAPKGYNEQFF; CDR3 DNA: TGCAGCGTTGGGGACAAATCCCGACTAGCACCGAAGGGTTACAATGAGCAGTTCTTC
clone size: few; J gene: TRBJ2-1; D gene: TRBD1; V gene: TRBV29-1; CDR3 protein: CSWDRGTDEQFF; CDR3 DNA: TGCAGCTGGGACAGGGGAACCGATGAGCAGTTCTTC
clone size: .; J gene: TRBJ1-2; D gene: TRBD1; V gene: TRBV29-1; CDR3 protein: CSVEDPGTGHLFNYGYTF; CDR3 DNA: TGCAGCGTTGAAGATCCCGGGACAGGGCATTTATTTAACTATGGCTACACCTTC
clone size: .; J gene: TRBJ1-2; D gene: .; V gene: TRBV3-1/TRBV3-2; CDR3 protein: CASSQDAVPYGYTF; CDR3 DNA: TGTGCCAGCAGCCAAGATGCAGTGCCCTATGGCTACACCTTC
clone size: .; J gene: TRBJ2-7; D gene: TRBD1; V gene: TRBV6-2/TRBV6-3; CDR3 protein: CASIPPRGQGAREQYF; CDR3 DNA: TGTGCCAGCATCCCACCACGGGGGCAGGGGGCTCGAGAGCAGTACTTC
clone size: .; J gene: TRBJ1-6; D gene: .; V gene: TRBV19; CDR3 protein: CASSIPGPDSPLHF; CDR3 DNA: TGTGCCAGTAGTATCCCAGGGCCGGATTCACCCCTCCACTTT
clone size: .; J gene: TRBJ2-4; D gene: TRBD2; V gene: TRBV9; CDR3 protein: CASSAGSSGGSGAKNIQYF; CDR3 DNA: TGTGCCAGCAGCGCCGGATCTAGCGGGGGCTCCGGGGCCAAAAACATTCAGTACTTC
clone size: .; J gene: TRBJ2-2; D gene: TRBD1; V gene: TRBV10-3; CDR3 protein: CAIRRTGGSLGTGELFF; CDR3 DNA: TGTGCCATCAGGAGGACAGGGGGATCCTTGGGAACCGGGGAGCTGTTTTTT
clone size: .; J gene: TRBJ1-4; D gene: .; V gene: TRBV4-3; CDR3 protein: CASSPGRGGATNEKLFF; CDR3 DNA: TGCGCCAGCAGCCCGGGGAGGGGTGGGGCAACTAATGAAAAACTGTTTTTT
clone size: .; J gene: TRBJ1-5; D gene: .; V gene: TRBV7-2; CDR3 protein: CASSYSPNQPQHF; CDR3 DNA: TGTGCCAGCAGCTACAGCCCCAATCAGCCCCAGCATTTT
clone size: .; J gene: TRBJ2-1; D gene: .; V gene: TRBV6-2/TRBV6-3; CDR3 protein: CASSYGQQTYNEQFF; CDR3 DNA: TGTGCCAGCAGTTACGGGCAGCAAACCTACAATGAGCAGTTCTTC
clone size: .; J gene: TRBJ2-1; D gene: TRBD1; V gene: TRBV24-1; CDR3 protein: CATSDRDRAYNEQFF; CDR3 DNA: TGTGCCACCAGTGACCGGGACAGGGCTTACAATGAGCAGTTCTTC
clone size: .; J gene: TRBJ1-4; D gene: .; V gene: TRBV6-5; CDR3 protein: CAIRDLFNEKLFF; CDR3 DNA: TGTGCCATCCGAGATCTCTTTAATGAAAAACTGTTTTTT